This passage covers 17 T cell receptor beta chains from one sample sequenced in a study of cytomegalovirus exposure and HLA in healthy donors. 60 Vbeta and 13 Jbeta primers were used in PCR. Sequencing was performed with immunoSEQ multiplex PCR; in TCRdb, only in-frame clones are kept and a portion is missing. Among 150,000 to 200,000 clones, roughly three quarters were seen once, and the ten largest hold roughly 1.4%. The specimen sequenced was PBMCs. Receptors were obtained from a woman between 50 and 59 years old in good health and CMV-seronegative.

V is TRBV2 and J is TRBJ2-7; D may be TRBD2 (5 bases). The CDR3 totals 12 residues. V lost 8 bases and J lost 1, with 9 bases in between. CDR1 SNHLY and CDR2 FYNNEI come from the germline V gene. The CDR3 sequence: CASEGSSYEQYF. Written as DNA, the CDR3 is TGTGCCAGCGAGGGCAGTTCCTACGAGCAGTACTTC.

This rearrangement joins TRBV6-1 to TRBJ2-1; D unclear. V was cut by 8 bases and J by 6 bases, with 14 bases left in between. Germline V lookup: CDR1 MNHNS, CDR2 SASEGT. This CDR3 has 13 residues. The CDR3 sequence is CASRPSGSNEQFF. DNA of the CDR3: TGTGCCAGCCGCCCGTCCGGGTCCAATGAGCAGTTCTTC.

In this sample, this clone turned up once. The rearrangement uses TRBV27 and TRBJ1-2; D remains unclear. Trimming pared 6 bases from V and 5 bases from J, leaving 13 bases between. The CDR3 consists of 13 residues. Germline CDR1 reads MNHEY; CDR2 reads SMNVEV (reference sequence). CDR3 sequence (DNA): TGTGCCAGCAGCTCCGGGGTATCGTATGGCTACACCTTC. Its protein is CASSSGVSYGYTF.

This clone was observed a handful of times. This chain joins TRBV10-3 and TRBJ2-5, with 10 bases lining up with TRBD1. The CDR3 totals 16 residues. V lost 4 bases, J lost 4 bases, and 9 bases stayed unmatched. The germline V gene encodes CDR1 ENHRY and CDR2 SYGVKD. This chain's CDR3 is CAISGPGQGGGETQYF. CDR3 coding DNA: TGTGCCATCAGTGGCCCCGGACAGGGGGGGGGAGAGACCCAGTACTTC.

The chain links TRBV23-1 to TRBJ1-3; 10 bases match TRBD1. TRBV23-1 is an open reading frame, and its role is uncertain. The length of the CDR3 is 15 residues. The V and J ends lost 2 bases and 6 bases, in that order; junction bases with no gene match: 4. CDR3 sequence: CASSQPDRGKNTIYF. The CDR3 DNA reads TGCGCCAGCAGTCAACCGGACAGGGGGAAAAACACCATATATTTT.

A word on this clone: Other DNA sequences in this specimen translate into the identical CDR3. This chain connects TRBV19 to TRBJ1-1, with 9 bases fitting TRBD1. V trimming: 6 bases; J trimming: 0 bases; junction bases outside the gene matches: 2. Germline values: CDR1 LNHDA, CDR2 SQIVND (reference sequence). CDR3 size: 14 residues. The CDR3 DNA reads TGTGCCAGTAGGGACAGGGGATTGAACACTGAAGCTTTCTTT. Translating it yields CASRDRGLNTEAFF. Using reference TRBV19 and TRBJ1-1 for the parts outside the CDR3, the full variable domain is DGGITQSPKYLFRKEGQNVTLSCEQNLNHDAMYWYRQDPGQGLRLIYYSQIVNDFQKGDIAEGYSVSREKKESFPLTVTSAQKNPTAFYLCASRDRGLNTEAFFGQGTRLTVV.

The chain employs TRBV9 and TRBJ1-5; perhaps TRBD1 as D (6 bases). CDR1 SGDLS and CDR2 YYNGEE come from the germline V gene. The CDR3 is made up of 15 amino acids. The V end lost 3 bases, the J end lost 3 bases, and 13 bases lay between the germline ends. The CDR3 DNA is TGTGCCAGCAGCGAATCAGGGGTTATCAATCAGCCCCAGCATTTT. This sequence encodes CASSESGVINQPQHF. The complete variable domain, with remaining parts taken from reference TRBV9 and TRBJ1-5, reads DSGVTQTPKHLITATGQRVTLRCSPRSGDLSVYWYQQSLDQGLQFLIQYYNGEERAKGNILERFSAQQFPDLHSELNLSSLELGDSALYFCASSESGVINQPQHFGDGTRLSIL.

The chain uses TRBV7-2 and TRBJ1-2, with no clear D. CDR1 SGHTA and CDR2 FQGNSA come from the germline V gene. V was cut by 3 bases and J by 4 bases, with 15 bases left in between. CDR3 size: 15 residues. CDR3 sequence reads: CASSLVWGEGYGYTF. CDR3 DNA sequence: TGTGCCAGCAGCTTGGTGTGGGGAGAGGGCTATGGCTACACCTTC.

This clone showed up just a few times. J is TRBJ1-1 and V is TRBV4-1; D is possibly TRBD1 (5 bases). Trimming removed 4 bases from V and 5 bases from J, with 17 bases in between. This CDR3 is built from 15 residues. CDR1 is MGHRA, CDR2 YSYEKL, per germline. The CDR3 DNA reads TGCGCCAGCAGCCTTAAACCAGGGCTGGGGACTGAAGCTTTCTTT. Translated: CASSLKPGLGTEAFF.

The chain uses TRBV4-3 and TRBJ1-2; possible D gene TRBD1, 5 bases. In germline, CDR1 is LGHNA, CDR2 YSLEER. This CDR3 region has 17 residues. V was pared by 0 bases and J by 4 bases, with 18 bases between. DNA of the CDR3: TGCGCCAGCAGCCAAGACTGGGGTGTGTGGGGGGGCTATGGCTACACCTTC. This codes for CASSQDWGVWGGYGYTF.

CDR3: CASSSSGTYEQYF. The CDR3 bases are TGTGCCAGCAGCTCTAGCGGAACCTACGAGCAGTACTTC. This chain joins TRBV7-9 and TRBJ2-7; 7 bases map to TRBD2. CDR3 length: 13 amino acids. Germline V gene data show CDR1 as SEHNR and CDR2 as FQNEAQ (reference sequence). The ends lost 4 bases at V and 2 bases at J; junction bases unmatched: 2. The full variable domain, completed using reference TRBV7-9 and TRBJ2-7, is DTGVSQNPRHKITKRGQNVTFRCDPISEHNRLYWYRQTLGQGPEFLTYFQNEAQLEKSRLLSDRFSAERPKGSFSTLEIQRTEQGDSAMYLCASSSSGTYEQYFGPGTRLTVT.

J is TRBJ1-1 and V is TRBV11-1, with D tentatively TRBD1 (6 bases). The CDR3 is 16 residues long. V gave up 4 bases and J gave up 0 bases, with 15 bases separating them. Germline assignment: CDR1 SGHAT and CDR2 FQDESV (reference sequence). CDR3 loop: CASSSRTGMVNTEAFF. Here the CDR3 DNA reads TGTGCCAGCAGCTCTCGTACAGGGATGGTGAACACTGAAGCTTTCTTT.

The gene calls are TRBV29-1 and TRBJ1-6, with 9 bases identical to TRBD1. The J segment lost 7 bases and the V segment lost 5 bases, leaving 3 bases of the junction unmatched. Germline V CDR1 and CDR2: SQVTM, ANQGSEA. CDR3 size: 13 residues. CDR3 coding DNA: TGCAGCGTTCCACAGGGGGCAAATTCACCCCTCCACTTT. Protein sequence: CSVPQGANSPLHF.

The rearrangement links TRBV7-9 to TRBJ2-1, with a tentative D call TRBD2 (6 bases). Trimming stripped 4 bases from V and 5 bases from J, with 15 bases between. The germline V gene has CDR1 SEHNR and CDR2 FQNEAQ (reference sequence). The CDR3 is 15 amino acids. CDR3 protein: CASSSYRGTHNEQFF. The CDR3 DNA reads TGTGCCAGCAGCTCGTACCGCGGGACTCACAATGAGCAGTTCTTC.

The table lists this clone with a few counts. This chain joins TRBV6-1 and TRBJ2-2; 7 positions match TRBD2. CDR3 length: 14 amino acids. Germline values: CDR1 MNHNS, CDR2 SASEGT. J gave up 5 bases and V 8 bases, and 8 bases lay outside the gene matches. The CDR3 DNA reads TGTGCCAGCCGGGGGGACTACGCGACCGGGGAGCTGTTTTTT. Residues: CASRGDYATGELFF.

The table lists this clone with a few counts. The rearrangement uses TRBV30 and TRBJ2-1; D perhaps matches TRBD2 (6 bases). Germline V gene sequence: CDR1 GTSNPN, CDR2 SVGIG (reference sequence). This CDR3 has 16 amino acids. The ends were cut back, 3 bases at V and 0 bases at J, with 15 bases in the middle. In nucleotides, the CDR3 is TGTGCCTGGAGCTGGGGTAGCGGCAGCTCCTACAATGAGCAGTTCTTC. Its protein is CAWSWGSGSSYNEQFF.

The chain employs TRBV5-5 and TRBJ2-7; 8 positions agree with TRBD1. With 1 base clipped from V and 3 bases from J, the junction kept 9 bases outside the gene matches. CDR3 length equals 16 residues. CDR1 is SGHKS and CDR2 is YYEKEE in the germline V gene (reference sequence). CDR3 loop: CASSLSGQGLFYEQYF. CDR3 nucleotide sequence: TGTGCCAGCAGCTTGTCCGGACAGGGCCTGTTCTACGAGCAGTACTTC. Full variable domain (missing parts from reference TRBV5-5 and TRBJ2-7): DAGVTQSPTHLIKTRGQQVTLRCSPISGHKSVSWYQQVLGQGPQFIFQYYEKEERGRGNFPDRFSARQFPNYSSELNVNALLLGDSALYLCASSLSGQGLFYEQYFGPGTRLTVT.